The 20 T cell receptor beta chains below were found in one sample sequenced in a study of OX40 agonist ivuxolimab in advanced cancers. Here immunoSEQ multiplex PCR was the method, and the copy in TCRdb shows in-frame clones only, minus some. The sample contains over 65,000 clones, around 80% of which appear only once. The source was CD4+ or CD8+ T cells sorted from blood, collected in a trial of the OX40 agonist ivuxolimab. The receptor set was obtained from an adult with an advanced solid tumor such as melanoma, head and neck, liver or kidney cancer.

The chain combines TRBV2 with TRBJ1-1; no reliable D call. Germline V gene sequence: CDR1 SNHLY, CDR2 FYNNEI. CDR3 length equals 13 residues. Trimming left V 8 bases short and J 0 bases short, with 10 bases between. The CDR3 reads CASQVLMNTEAFF. As DNA, the CDR3 is TGTGCCAGCCAGGTGCTCATGAACACTGAAGCTTTCTTT.

The J gene is TRBJ2-3, the V gene TRBV7-9; TRBD2 is a possible D gene (6 bases). Trimming removed 1 base at V and 2 bases at J, with 13 bases between. CDR1 is SEHNR and CDR2 is FQNEAQ in the germline V gene (reference sequence). CDR3 length: 16 residues. The CDR3 loop is CASSLDTGVFTDTQYF. The CDR3, as DNA: TGTGCCAGCAGCTTAGACACGGGAGTTTTCACAGATACGCAGTATTTT. Full variable domain (outside the CDR3, taken from reference TRBV7-9 and TRBJ2-3): DTGVSQNPRHKITKRGQNVTFRCDPISEHNRLYWYRQTLGQGPEFLTYFQNEAQLEKSRLLSDRFSAERPKGSFSTLEIQRTEQGDSAMYLCASSLDTGVFTDTQYFGPGTRLTVL.

The rearrangement uses TRBV7-2 and TRBJ1-4, with 8 nucleotides matching TRBD1. CDR1 SGHTA and CDR2 FQGNSA come from the germline V gene. V was clipped by 5 bases and J by 6 bases; unmatched bases: 8. The CDR3 is made up of 15 amino acids. The chain's CDR3 is CASSLGQGPYEKLFF. Here the CDR3 DNA reads TGTGCCAGCAGCCTAGGACAGGGACCCTATGAAAAACTGTTTTTT.

This clone has only one observation. The chain combines TRBV25-1 with TRBJ2-7; the D gene is possibly TRBD2 (5 bases). The germline CDR1 and CDR2 sequences are MGHDK and SYGVNS. V was shortened by 6 bases and J by 4 bases, with 16 bases between the two germline ends. The CDR3 has 14 residues. CDR3 nucleotide sequence: TGTGCCAGCAGAGACGCCGGTTCGGGATACGAGCAGTACTTC. This translates into CASRDAGSGYEQYF.

V is TRBV19 and J is TRBJ1-5; D not resolved. Trimming pared 1 base from V and 4 bases from J, leaving 5 bases between. Germline assignment: CDR1 LNHDA and CDR2 SQIVND (reference sequence). This CDR3 has 13 amino acids. The CDR3 region is CASSIARNQPQHF. The CDR3 region has the DNA TGTGCCAGTAGTATAGCCAGGAATCAGCCCCAGCATTTT.

The chain has TRBV28 and TRBJ2-1; D perhaps matches TRBD1 (6 bases). The CDR3 consists of 18 residues. Trimming left V 6 bases short and J 4 bases short, with 25 bases between. Germline loops: CDR1 MDHEN, CDR2 SYDVKM. As DNA, the CDR3 is TGTGCCAGCAGGGAAAGGGGAGCCGGGGACACGGAATACAATGAGCAGTTCTTC. Its protein product is CASRERGAGDTEYNEQFF.

V and J are TRBV7-9 and TRBJ2-1, with D possibly being TRBD2 (6 bases). The CDR3 consists of 15 residues. V was shortened by 2 bases and J by 3 bases, with 11 bases between the two germline ends. Germline lookup yields CDR1 SEHNR and CDR2 FQNEAQ (reference sequence). The DNA for the CDR3 is TGTGCCAGCAGCTTAACGTCTAGCGTCTACAATGAGCAGTTCTTC. Translated, it gives CASSLTSSVYNEQFF.

The chain uses TRBV5-4 and TRBJ2-7; D ambiguous. This CDR3 contains 16 residues. From germline, CDR1 is SGHNT and CDR2 YYREEE (reference sequence). The V end was cut by 0 bases, the J end by 0 bases, with 13 bases between. The CDR3 reads CASSLDLQTSSYEQYF. The CDR3 DNA reads as TGTGCCAGCAGCTTGGATCTACAGACGAGCTCCTACGAGCAGTACTTC.

The chain couples TRBV25-1 to TRBJ2-1; TRBD1 agrees at 7 bases. CDR3 size: 17 residues. In germline, CDR1 is MGHDK, CDR2 SYGVNS. V shed 0 bases, J shed 5 bases, and the junction held 10 bases outside the gene matches. The DNA for the CDR3 is TGTGCCAGCAGTGAATATGAGCGGACAGGTATTAACAATGAGCAGTTCTTC. Translating gives CASSEYERTGINNEQFF.

The chain has TRBV30 and TRBJ2-5; unclear D gene. This CDR3 has 11 residues. Germline V gene lookup returns CDR1 GTSNPN and CDR2 SVGIG (reference sequence). Trimming shortened V by 3 bases and J by 3 bases, and 5 bases separated the two germline ends. CDR3 sequence reads: CAWSAEETQYF. CDR3 bases: TGTGCCTGGAGCGCTGAAGAGACCCAGTACTTC. The full variable domain, rest sourced from reference TRBV30 and TRBJ2-5, is SQTIHQWPATLVQPVGSPLSLECTVEGTSNPNLYWYRQAAGRGLQLLFYSVGIGQISSEVPQNLSASRPQDRQFILSSKKLLLSDSGFYLCAWSAEETQYFGPGTRLLVL.

The gene calls are TRBV4-1 and TRBJ2-5; 8 bases line up with TRBD1. The trim removed 0 bases at V and 2 bases at J, leaving 2 bases unmatched. Looked up from germline, CDR1 is MGHRA and CDR2 is YSYEKL. This CDR3 comprises 15 residues. The CDR3, as DNA: TGCGCCAGCAGCCAAGATGGGGACAGGCAAGAGACCCAGTACTTC. The encoded protein is CASSQDGDRQETQYF.

The V gene is TRBV4-2, the J gene TRBJ2-7; a weak D match, TRBD2 (7 bases). Per the germline V gene, CDR1 is LGHNA and CDR2 is YNFKEQ. The CDR3 is 16 amino acids. V was pared by 3 bases and J by 0 bases, with 15 bases between. In DNA form, the CDR3 reads TGTGCCAGCAGCCATGGAGGGGGAGGGCTCTCCTACGAGCAGTACTTC. It yields the protein CASSHGGGGLSYEQYF.

The chain uses TRBV5-1 and TRBJ2-7; 10 positions match TRBD1. The V and J ends lost 1 base and 3 bases, in that order; junction bases with no gene match: 1. In germline, CDR1 is SGHRS, CDR2 YFSETQ. The CDR3 totals 14 residues. The CDR3 DNA reads as TGCGCCAGCAGCTTGCGGACAGGGGGCTACGAGCAGTACTTC. Protein sequence: CASSLRTGGYEQYF.

The chain recombines TRBV6-5 with TRBJ2-7; 7 nucleotides line up with TRBD1. Looked up from germline, CDR1 is MNHEY and CDR2 is SVGAGI. This CDR3 region has 14 residues. V lost 2 bases and J lost 5; bases outside the gene matches: 6. The DNA of the CDR3 is TGTGCCAGCAGTTACCGGGGACAGCGCGACGAGCAGTACTTC. This translates into CASSYRGQRDEQYF.

This chain uses TRBV7-3 with TRBJ2-1; 8 nucleotides agree with TRBD2. Germline V lookup: CDR1 SGHTA, CDR2 FQGTGA. Unmatched junction bases numbered 17, after V lost 2 bases and J lost 5 bases. The CDR3 runs to 19 residues. CDR3 nucleotide sequence: TGTGCCAGCAGCTTATTCCCGGCAGCGGGAGCGTACGGAGACAATGAGCAGTTCTTC. Its protein product is CASSLFPAAGAYGDNEQFF. Looking up the rest from reference TRBV7-3 and TRBJ2-1 gives the full variable domain: GAGVSQTPSNKVTEKGKYVELRCDPISGHTALYWYRQSLGQGPEFLIYFQGTGAADDSGLPNDRFFAVRPEGSVSTLKIQRTERGDSAVYLCASSLFPAAGAYGDNEQFFGPGTRLTVL.

This chain joins TRBV19 and TRBJ2-5, with TRBD2 matching over 13 bases. Trimming removed 4 bases from V and 2 bases from J; junction bases left unmatched: 1. The CDR3 spans 15 residues. Germline V gene sequence: CDR1 LNHDA, CDR2 SQIVND (reference sequence). In nucleotides, the CDR3 is TGTGCCAGTAGTAGGGGACTAGCGGGACAAGAGACCCAGTACTTC. Translating it yields CASSRGLAGQETQYF.

The V gene is TRBV6-4, the J gene TRBJ2-1, with 12 bases aligning to TRBD2. The CDR3 runs 16 residues. With 9 bases clipped from V and 8 bases from J, the junction kept 14 bases outside the gene matches. Germline CDR1 is MRHNA and CDR2 is SNTAGT. This chain's CDR3 is CASEDRASGGADEQFF. The CDR3 bases are TGTGCCAGTGAGGATCGGGCTAGCGGGGGGGCGGATGAGCAGTTCTTC.

The chain's CDR3 is CASSPGSSYNEQFF. As DNA, the CDR3 is TGTGCCAGCAGCCCGGGGAGCTCCTACAATGAGCAGTTCTTC. The chain has TRBV6-5 and TRBJ2-1; D might be TRBD2 (5 bases). The germline gives CDR1 MNHEY, CDR2 SVGAGI. The CDR3 length is 14 residues. V was pared by 6 bases and J by 0 bases, with 9 bases between.

Comments on this clone: One end of the junction fails to match germline, which may point to a read error. The rearrangement uses TRBV7-2 and TRBJ2-1; tentatively, D is TRBD2 (6 bases). CDR1 and CDR2 (germline): SGHTA, FQGNSA. The CDR3 has 15 residues. DNA of the CDR3: TGTGCCAGTAGCTTAGGCTCCGGGAGTGTCAATGAGCAGTTCTTC. Protein: CASSLGSGSVNEQFF.

This clone appeared once. The chain has TRBV18 and TRBJ2-3; 11 bases line up with TRBD2. This CDR3 is built from 16 residues. The V segment lost 3 bases and the J segment 1 base; nucleotides outside the gene matches: 3. Germline V gene sequence: CDR1 KGHSH, CDR2 LQKENI. The CDR3 protein is CASSPMTSGGTDTQYF. DNA of the CDR3: TGTGCCAGCTCACCCATGACTAGCGGGGGCACAGATACGCAGTATTTT.